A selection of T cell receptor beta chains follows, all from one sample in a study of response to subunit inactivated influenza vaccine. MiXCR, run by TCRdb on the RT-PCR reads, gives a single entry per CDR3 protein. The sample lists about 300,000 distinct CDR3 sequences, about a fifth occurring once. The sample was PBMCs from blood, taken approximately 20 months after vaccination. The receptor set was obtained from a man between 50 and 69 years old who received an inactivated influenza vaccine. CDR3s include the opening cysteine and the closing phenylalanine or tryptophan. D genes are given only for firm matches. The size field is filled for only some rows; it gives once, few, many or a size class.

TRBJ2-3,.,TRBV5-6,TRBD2,CASSPAGTSVPDTQYF,TGTGCCAGCAGCCCGGCCGGGACTAGCGTTCCAGATACGCAGTATTTT
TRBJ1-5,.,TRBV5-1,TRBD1,CARPRSGQGGRPQHF,TGCGCCAGACCTCGATCGGGACAGGGGGGCCGGCCCCAGCATTTT
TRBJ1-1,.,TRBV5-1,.,CASSLDGGQDTEAFF,TGCGCCAGCAGCTTGGATGGGGGGCAAGACACTGAAGCTTTCTTT
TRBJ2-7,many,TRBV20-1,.,CSAPFVGSNEQYF,TGCAGTGCTCCATTTGTAGGGAGCAACGAGCAGTACTTC
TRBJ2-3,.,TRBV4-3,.,CASSQDAGQGDTQYF,TGCGCCAGCAGCCAAGATGCGGGGCAGGGAGATACGCAGTATTTT
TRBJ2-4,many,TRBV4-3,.,CASSQETATLAKNIQYF,TGCGCCAGCAGCCAAGAAACAGCAACCTTAGCCAAAAACATTCAGTACTTC
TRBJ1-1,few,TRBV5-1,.,CASSLEESTEAFF,TGCGCCAGCAGCTTGGAGGAAAGCACTGAAGCTTTCTTT
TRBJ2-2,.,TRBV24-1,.,CATSGPGKNTGELFF,TGTGCCACCAGTGGACCGGGGAAGAACACCGGGGAGCTGTTTTTT
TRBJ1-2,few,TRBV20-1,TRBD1,CSARDIGQGINYGYTF,TGCAGTGCTAGAGATATAGGACAGGGAATAAACTATGGCTACACCTTC
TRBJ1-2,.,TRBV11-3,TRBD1,CASSPDRGIYGYTF,TGTGCCAGCAGCCCCGACAGGGGGATCTATGGCTACACCTTC
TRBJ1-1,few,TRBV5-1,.,CASSLRGVTRPNTEAFF,TGCGCCAGCAGCTTGAGAGGGGTCACCCGGCCGAACACTGAAGCTTTCTTT
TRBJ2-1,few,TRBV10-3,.,CAISESGRNNEQFF,TGTGCCATCAGTGAGTCGGGCCGAAACAATGAGCAGTTCTTC
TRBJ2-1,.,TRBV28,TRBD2,CASSVSPGLASYNEQFF,TGTGCCAGCAGTGTATCGCCGGGACTAGCATCCTACAATGAGCAGTTCTTC
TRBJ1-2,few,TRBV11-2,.,CASSFAGYYGYTF,TGTGCCAGCAGCTTCGCGGGTTACTATGGCTACACCTTC
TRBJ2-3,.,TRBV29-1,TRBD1,CSVGTGGGDTQYF,TGCAGCGTCGGGACAGGTGGGGGAGATACGCAGTATTTT
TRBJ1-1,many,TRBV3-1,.,CASSHLDRPEAFF,TGTGCCAGCAGCCATCTGGACAGACCCGAAGCTTTCTTT
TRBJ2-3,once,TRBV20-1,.,CSARGGVLNTDTQYF,TGCAGTGCTAGAGGTGGTGTATTAAACACAGATACGCAGTATTTT
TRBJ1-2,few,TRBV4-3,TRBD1,CASSQDSRTGRVIYGYTF,TGCGCCAGCAGCCAAGATTCCCGGACAGGGAGGGTTATTTATGGCTACACCTTC